This T cell receptor beta chain was sequenced in a study of CD8 T cells in ankylosing spondylitis. This clonotype has at least ten counts. Its antigen is as yet unknown. Making the TCR beta libraries involved quantitative 5'-RACE with molecular barcodes. TCRdb fed the 5' RACE reads into MiXCR, producing one record per CDR3 protein. The data hold some 220,000 distinct CDR3 sequences, with over 7% observed a single time. Whole-study findings and limits: Certain motif variants had earlier appeared in reactive arthritis synovial fluid and blood. Disease-linked clones, CD8+, were relatively rare in peripheral blood.

Germline V gives CDR1 SNHLY, CDR2 FYNNEI. The germline V and J ends were trimmed by 7 bases and 6 bases, with 18 bases remaining between them. The CDR3 spans 14 residues. This chain joins TRBV2 and TRBJ1-1; D not certain. This receptor was identified in a female donor with ankylosing spondylitis or in good health (not recorded which). The specimen sequenced was blood, either unsorted or a sorted T cell fraction (not recorded which). The CDR3 reads CASMRSLSRAEAFF. As DNA, the CDR3 is TGTGCCAGCATGCGAAGCCTCTCTAGGGCTGAAGCTTTCTTT.